The source of this TCR beta chain is a study of blood T cell repertoires in COVID-19. V shed 1 base and J 10 bases; nucleotides not matched to a gene: 6. The germline V gene encodes CDR1 LGHDT and CDR2 YNNKEL (reference sequence). This CDR3 region has 15 residues. Clones were sequenced by immunoSEQ multiplex PCR, and TCRdb holds only the in-frame ones, with some missing. The sample lists 15,000 to 20,000 clones, 70% to 90% occurring once. Material: peripheral blood. V gene TRBV3-1 (or the pseudogene TRBV3-2) combines with J gene TRBJ1-6; 8 bases are shared with TRBD1. The TCR originated in a human donor in a cohort sampled during active COVID-19. Written as DNA, the CDR3 is TGTGCCAGCAGCCAAGTTGGCAGGGGGCGGTCACCCCTCCACTTT. Residues: CASSQVGRGRSPLHF.